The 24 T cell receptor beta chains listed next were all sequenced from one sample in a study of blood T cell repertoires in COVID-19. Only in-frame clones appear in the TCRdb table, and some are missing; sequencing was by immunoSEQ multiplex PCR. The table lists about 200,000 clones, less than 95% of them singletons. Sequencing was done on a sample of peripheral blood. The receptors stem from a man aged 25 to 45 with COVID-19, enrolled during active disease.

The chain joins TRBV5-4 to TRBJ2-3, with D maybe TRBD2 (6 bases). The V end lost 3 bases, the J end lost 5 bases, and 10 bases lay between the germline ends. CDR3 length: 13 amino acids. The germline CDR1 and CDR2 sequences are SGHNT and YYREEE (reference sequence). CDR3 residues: CASSSGLLDTQYF. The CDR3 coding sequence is TGTGCCAGCAGCTCGGGACTTCTAGATACGCAGTATTTT. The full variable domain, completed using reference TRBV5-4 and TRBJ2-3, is ETGVTQSPTHLIKTRGQQVTLRCSSQSGHNTVSWYQQALGQGPQFIFQYYREEENGRGNFPPRFSGLQFPNYSSELNVNALELDDSALYLCASSSGLLDTQYFGPGTRLTVL.

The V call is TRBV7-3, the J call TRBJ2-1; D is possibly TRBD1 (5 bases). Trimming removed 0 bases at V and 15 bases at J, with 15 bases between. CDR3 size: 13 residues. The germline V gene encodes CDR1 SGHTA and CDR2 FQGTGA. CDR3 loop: CASSLTDTLPRFF. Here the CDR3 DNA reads TGTGCCAGCAGCTTAACGGACACCCTTCCTCGGTTCTTC.

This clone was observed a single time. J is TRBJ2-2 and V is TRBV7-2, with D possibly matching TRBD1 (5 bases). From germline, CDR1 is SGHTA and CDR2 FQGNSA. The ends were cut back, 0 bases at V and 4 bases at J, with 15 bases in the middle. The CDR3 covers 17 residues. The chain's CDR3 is CASSLAERGFGTGELFF. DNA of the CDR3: TGTGCCAGCAGCTTAGCGGAAAGGGGATTTGGCACCGGGGAGCTGTTTTTT.

The CDR3 DNA reads as TGCGCCAGCAGTGGCGTGACAGGGGGCCTATCACCCCTCCACTTT. This encodes CASSGVTGGLSPLHF. The chain is built from TRBV10-2 and TRBJ1-6, with 10 positions matching TRBD1. The CDR3 sequence is 15 residues long. CDR1 and CDR2 from the germline V gene are WSHSY and SAAADI. V trimming: 4 bases; J trimming: 10 bases; junction bases outside the gene matches: 7.

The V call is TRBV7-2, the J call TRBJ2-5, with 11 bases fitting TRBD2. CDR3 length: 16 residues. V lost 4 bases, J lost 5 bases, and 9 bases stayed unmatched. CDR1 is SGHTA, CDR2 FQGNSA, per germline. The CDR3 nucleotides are TGTGCCAGCAGCTCAAGACTAGCGGGACTGGGGGAGACCCAGTACTTC. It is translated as CASSSRLAGLGETQYF.

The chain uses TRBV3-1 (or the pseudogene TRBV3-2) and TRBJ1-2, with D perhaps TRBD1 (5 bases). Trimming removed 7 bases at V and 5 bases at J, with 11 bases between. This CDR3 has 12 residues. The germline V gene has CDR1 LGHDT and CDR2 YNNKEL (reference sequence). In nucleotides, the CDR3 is TGTGCCAGCACGCGGGGCGGTTATGGCTACACCTTC. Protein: CASTRGGYGYTF.

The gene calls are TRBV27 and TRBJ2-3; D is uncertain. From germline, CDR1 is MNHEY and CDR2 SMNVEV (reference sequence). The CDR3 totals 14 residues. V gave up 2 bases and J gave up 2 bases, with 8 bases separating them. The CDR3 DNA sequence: TGTGCCAGCAGTTTAGCCGCTAACACAGATACGCAGTATTTT. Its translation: CASSLAANTDTQYF.

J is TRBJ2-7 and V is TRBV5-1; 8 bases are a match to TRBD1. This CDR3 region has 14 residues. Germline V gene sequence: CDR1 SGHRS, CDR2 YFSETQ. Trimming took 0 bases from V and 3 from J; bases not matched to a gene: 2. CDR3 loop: CASSLGTGLYEQYF. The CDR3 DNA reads TGCGCCAGCAGCTTGGGGACAGGGCTCTACGAGCAGTACTTC.

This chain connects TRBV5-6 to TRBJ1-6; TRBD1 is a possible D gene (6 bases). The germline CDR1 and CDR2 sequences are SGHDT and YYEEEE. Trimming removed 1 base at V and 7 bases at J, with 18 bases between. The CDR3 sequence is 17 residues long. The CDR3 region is CASSLPSSGVGNSPLHF. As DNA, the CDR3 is TGTGCCAGCAGCTTGCCGTCCTCAGGGGTAGGGAATTCACCCCTCCACTTT.

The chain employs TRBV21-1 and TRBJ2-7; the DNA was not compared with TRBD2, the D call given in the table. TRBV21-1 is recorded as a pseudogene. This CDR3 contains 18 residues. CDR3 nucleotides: TGTGCCAGCAGCAAAAATCCGGTACCGGGGGGAAGTGGCTACGAGCAGTACTTC. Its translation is CASSKNPVPGGSGYEQYF.

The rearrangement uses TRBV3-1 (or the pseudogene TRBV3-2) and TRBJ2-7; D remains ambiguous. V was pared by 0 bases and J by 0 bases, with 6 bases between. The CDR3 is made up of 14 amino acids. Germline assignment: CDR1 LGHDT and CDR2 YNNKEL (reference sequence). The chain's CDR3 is CASSQDRSSYEQYF. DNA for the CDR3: TGTGCCAGCAGCCAAGACCGGTCCTCCTACGAGCAGTACTTC.

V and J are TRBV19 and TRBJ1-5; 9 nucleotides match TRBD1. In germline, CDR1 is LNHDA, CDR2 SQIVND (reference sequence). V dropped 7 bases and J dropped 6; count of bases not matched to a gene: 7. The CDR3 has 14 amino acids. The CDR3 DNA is TGTGCCAGTACCGTCGGACAGGGGACTCAGCCCCAGCATTTT. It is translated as CASTVGQGTQPQHF.

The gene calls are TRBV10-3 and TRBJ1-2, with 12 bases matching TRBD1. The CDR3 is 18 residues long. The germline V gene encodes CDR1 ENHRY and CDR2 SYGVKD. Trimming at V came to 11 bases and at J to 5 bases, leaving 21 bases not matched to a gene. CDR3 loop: CASNQAGPGQGAGYGYTF. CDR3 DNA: TGTGCCTCAAACCAAGCGGGCCCGGGACAGGGGGCTGGGTATGGCTACACCTTC.

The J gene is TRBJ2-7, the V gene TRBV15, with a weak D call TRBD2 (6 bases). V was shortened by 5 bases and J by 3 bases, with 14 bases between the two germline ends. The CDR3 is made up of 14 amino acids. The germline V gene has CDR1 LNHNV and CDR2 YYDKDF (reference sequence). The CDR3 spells CATSGWKTSYEQYF. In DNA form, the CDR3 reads TGTGCCACCAGCGGCTGGAAGACTAGCTACGAGCAGTACTTC.

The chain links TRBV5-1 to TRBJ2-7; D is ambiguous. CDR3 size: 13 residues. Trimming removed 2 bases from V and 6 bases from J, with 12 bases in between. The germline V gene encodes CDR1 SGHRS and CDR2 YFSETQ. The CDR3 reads CASSFESVSEQYF. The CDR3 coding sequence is TGCGCCAGCAGCTTCGAGAGCGTCTCCGAGCAGTACTTC.

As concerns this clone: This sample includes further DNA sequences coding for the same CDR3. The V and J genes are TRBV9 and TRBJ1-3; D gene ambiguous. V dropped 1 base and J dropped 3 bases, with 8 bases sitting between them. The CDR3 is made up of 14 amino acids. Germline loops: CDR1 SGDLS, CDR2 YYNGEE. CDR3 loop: CASSVSTGGNTIYF. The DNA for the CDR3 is TGTGCCAGCAGCGTAAGCACGGGTGGAAACACCATATATTTT.

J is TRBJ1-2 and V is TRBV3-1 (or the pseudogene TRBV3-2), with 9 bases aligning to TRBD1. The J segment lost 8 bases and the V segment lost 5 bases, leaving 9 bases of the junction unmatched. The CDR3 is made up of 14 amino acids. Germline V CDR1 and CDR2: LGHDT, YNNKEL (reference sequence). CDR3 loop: CASSTRTGAEGYTF. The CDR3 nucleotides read TGTGCCAGCAGCACACGGACAGGGGCTGAGGGCTACACCTTC.

As DNA, the CDR3 is TGTGCCACCGAGACAGAAAGAAGCACAGATACGCAGTATTTT. It is translated as CATETERSTDTQYF. V and J are TRBV24-1 and TRBJ2-3; D might be TRBD1 (5 bases). Germline V gene sequence: CDR1 KGHDR, CDR2 SFDVKD. This CDR3 comprises 14 residues. Trimming pared 9 bases from V and 0 bases from J, leaving 12 bases between.

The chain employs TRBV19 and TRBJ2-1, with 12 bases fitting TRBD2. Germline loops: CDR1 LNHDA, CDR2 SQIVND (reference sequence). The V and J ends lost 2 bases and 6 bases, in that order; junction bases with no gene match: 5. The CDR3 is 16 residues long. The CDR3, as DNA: TGTGCCAGTAGTATAACGGCTAGCGGGGGGGCCAATGAGCAGTTCTTC. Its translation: CASSITASGGANEQFF. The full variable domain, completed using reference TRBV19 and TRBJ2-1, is DGGITQSPKYLFRKEGQNVTLSCEQNLNHDAMYWYRQDPGQGLRLIYYSQIVNDFQKGDIAEGYSVSREKKESFPLTVTSAQKNPTAFYLCASSITASGGANEQFFGPGTRLTVL.

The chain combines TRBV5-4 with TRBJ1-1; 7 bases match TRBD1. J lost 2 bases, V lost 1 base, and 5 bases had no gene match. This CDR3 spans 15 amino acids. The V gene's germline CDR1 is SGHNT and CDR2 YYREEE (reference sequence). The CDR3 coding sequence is TGTGCCAGCAGCTTGAGGCAGGGGGGAAACACTGAAGCTTTCTTT. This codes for CASSLRQGGNTEAFF.

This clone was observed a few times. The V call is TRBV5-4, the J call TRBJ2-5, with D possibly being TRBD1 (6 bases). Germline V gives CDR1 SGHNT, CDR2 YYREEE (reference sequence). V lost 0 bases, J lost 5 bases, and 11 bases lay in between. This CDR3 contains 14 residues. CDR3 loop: CASSLVTGRETQYF. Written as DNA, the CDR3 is TGTGCCAGCAGCTTGGTGACAGGACGCGAGACCCAGTACTTC. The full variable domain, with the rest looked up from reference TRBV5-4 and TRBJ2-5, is ETGVTQSPTHLIKTRGQQVTLRCSSQSGHNTVSWYQQALGQGPQFIFQYYREEENGRGNFPPRFSGLQFPNYSSELNVNALELDDSALYLCASSLVTGRETQYFGPGTRLLVL.

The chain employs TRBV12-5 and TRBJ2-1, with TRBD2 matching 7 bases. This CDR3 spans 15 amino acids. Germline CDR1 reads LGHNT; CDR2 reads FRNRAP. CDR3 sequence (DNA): TGTGCGACGTCACCGAGCGGGGACTCCTACAATGAGCAGTTCTTC. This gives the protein CATSPSGDSYNEQFF.

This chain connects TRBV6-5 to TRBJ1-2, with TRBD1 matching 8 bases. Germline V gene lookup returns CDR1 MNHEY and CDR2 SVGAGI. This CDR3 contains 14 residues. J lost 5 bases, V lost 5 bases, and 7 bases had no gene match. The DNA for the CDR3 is TGTGCCAGCAGTACCACAGGGGGGAGATATGGCTACACCTTC. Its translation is CASSTTGGRYGYTF.

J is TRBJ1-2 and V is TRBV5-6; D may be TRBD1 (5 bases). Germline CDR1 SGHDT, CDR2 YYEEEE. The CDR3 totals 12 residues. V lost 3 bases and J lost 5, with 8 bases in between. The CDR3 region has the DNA TGTGCCAGCAGCTCAGACAGATATGGCTACACCTTC. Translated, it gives CASSSDRYGYTF.